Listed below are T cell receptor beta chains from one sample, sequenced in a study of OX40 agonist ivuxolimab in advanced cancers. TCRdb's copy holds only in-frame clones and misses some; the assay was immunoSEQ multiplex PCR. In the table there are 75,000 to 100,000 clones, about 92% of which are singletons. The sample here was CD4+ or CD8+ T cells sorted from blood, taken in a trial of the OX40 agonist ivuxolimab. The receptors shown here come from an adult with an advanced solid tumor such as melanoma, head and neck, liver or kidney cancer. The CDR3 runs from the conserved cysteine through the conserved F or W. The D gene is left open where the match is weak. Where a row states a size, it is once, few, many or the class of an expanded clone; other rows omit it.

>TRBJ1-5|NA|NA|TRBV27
CASHGGINQPQHF
TGTGCCAGCCACGGTGGAATCAATCAGCCCCAGCATTTT
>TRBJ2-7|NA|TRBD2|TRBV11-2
CASSLRGSGSYSTYEQYF
TGTGCCAGCAGCCTCAGGGGTAGCGGGAGCTATTCAACCTACGAGCAGTACTTC
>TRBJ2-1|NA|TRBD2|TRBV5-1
CASSTGTREYNEQFF
TGCGCCAGCAGCACCGGGACTAGGGAGTACAATGAGCAGTTCTTC
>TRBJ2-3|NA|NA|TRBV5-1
CASSFDFPDADTQYF
TGCGCCAGCAGCTTCGACTTCCCAGATGCAGATACGCAGTATTTT
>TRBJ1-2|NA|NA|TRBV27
CASSIQGVPNYGYTF
TGTGCCAGCAGTATTCAGGGTGTACCTAACTATGGCTACACCTTC
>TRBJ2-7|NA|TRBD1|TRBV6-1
CASRGQNYEQYF
TGTGCCAGCAGGGGACAGAACTACGAGCAGTACTTC
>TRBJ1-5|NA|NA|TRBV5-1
CASSKTADGNQPQHF
TGCGCCAGCAGCAAGACAGCGGATGGGAATCAGCCCCAGCATTTT
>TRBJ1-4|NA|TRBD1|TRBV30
CAWSNQGVSEKLFF
TGTGCCTGGAGTAATCAGGGGGTTTCTGAAAAACTGTTTTTT
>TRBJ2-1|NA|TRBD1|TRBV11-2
CASSRGQGWGQFF
TGTGCCAGCAGCAGGGGACAGGGGTGGGGGCAGTTCTTC
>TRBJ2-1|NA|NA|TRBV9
CASSVAGEGRDEQFF
TGTGCCAGCAGCGTAGCCGGGGAAGGAAGGGATGAGCAGTTCTTC
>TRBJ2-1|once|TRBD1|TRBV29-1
CSVERGQPNEQFF
TGCAGCGTTGAAAGGGGGCAGCCCAATGAGCAGTTCTTC
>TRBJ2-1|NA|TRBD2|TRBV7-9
CASSSGRNEQFF
TGTGCCAGCAGTAGCGGGAGGAATGAGCAGTTCTTC
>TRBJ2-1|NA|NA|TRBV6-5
CASSYSGRGSNEQFF
TGTGCCAGCAGTTACTCCGGCAGGGGTTCCAATGAGCAGTTCTTC
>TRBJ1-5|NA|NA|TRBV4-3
CASSQDRASGQPQHF
TGCGCCAGCAGCCAAGACAGGGCCAGCGGCCAGCCCCAGCATTTT
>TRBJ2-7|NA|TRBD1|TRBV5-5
CASSLDIGTGSEECF
TGTGCCAGCAGCTTGGACATTGGGACAGGGTCAGAAGAGTGCTTC
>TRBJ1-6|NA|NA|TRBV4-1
CASSQGEDGNSPLHF
TGCGCCAGCAGCCAGGGAGAGGACGGTAATTCACCCCTCCACTTT
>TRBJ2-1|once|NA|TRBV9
CASSVEGNEQFF
TGTGCCAGCAGCGTAGAAGGGAATGAGCAGTTCTTC
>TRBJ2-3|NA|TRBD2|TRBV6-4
CASSDSCFGLAPLTGDTQYF
TGTGCCAGCAGTGACTCGTGTTTCGGACTAGCCCCCCTGACGGGAGATACGCAGTATTTT
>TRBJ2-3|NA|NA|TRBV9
CASSVGGVTDTQYF
TGTGCCAGCAGCGTAGGAGGGGTCACAGATACGCAGTATTTT
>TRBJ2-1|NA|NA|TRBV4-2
CASRLGGNEQFF
TGTGCCAGCAGGCTAGGAGGAAATGAGCAGTTCTTC
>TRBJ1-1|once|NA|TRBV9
CASSVGPRRGGRTEAFF
TGTGCCAGCAGCGTCGGGCCCCGAAGGGGAGGACGTACTGAAGCTTTCTTT
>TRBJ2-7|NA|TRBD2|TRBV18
CASSPPGREGLYEQYF
TGTGCCAGCTCACCACCGGGGCGGGAGGGCCTCTACGAGCAGTACTTC
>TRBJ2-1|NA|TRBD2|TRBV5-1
CASSYTSGDYNEQFF
TGCGCCAGCAGCTATACTAGCGGGGATTACAATGAGCAGTTCTTC